In its sample, the clone carrying this T cell receptor (beta chain) was seen many times. The antigen is unknown. The entry originates in a study of blood T cells in healthy people across ages. Findings of the study overall: Naive and antigen-experienced cells could not be conclusively compared, given unsorted PBMCs.

The length of the CDR3 is 13 residues. Per germline, CDR1 SGHAT and CDR2 FQNNGV. V was shortened by 0 bases and J by 1 base, with 4 bases between the two germline ends. Combining a sample-barcoded 5' primer with a J-beta primer mix, a second PCR ran for roughly 7 to 12 cycles. In TCRdb, the 5' RACE reads were re-called with MiXCR into one record per CDR3 protein. Among some 800,000 distinct CDR3 sequences, more than 20% were seen once, and the ten largest hold under 4.5%. The data were also submitted as part of a second study, on T cells of mothers and their children. As reported in that work: From each mother came over 9.5 million TCR beta CDR3 reads, and from each child came 2.5 million to 3 million. No clone of persistent microchimeric T cells was detected.

The rearrangement uses TRBV11-2 and TRBJ2-7, with D hard to call. The sequenced material came from blood. The source is a boy between 10 and 17 years old in good health. The CDR3 region is CASSLDVSYEQYF. CDR3 DNA: TGTGCCAGCAGCTTAGATGTTTCCTACGAGCAGTACTTC.